This passage covers 18 T cell receptor beta chains from one sample sequenced in a study of cytomegalovirus exposure and HLA in healthy donors. The PCR employed 60 Vbeta primers together with 13 Jbeta primers. Sequencing used immunoSEQ multiplex PCR; TCRdb keeps in-frame clones, though not all of them. The sample contains 150,000 to 200,000 clones, over 75% of which appear only once. Material for sequencing was PBMCs. The source of these receptors is a man in his forties or fifties in good health and CMV-seropositive.

The V call is TRBV6-4, the J call TRBJ2-7; perhaps TRBD2 as D (7 bases). From germline, CDR1 is MRHNA and CDR2 SNTAGT. The CDR3 covers 14 residues. Trimming removed 5 bases at V and 2 bases at J, with 13 bases between. The CDR3 is CASSRSGGPYEQYF. DNA of the CDR3: TGTGCCAGCAGTCGCTCCGGGGGGCCCTACGAGCAGTACTTC.

The gene calls are TRBV4-3 and TRBJ2-7; possibly TRBD1 for D (5 bases). The CDR3 has 15 amino acids. Germline assignment: CDR1 LGHNA and CDR2 YSLEER. With 1 base removed from V and 3 bases from J, the gap between germline ends came to 13 bases. CDR3 nucleotide sequence: TGCGCCAGCAGCCAAGGGCAGGGTAGGTTCTACGAGCAGTACTTC. As protein: CASSQGQGRFYEQYF.

The J gene is TRBJ1-6, the V gene TRBV7-2; D might be TRBD1 (6 bases). Per germline, CDR1 SGHTA and CDR2 FQGNSA. V lost 5 bases to trimming and J lost 5 bases, with 16 bases between them. The CDR3 is 16 residues long. CDR3 in DNA: TGTGCCAGCAGCCTACAGGGATTAGGGCATAATTCACCCCTCCACTTT. Translating it yields CASSLQGLGHNSPLHF.

The chain carries TRBV28 and TRBJ2-7, with 9 positions matching TRBD2. Germline V gene data show CDR1 as MDHEN and CDR2 as SYDVKM. This CDR3 is 14 amino acids long. V was pared by 2 bases and J by 3 bases, with 2 bases of the junction left unmatched. The CDR3 nucleotides read TGTGCCAGCAGTTTACAACTAGCGGGCTACGAGCAGTACTTC. Protein product: CASSLQLAGYEQYF.

There are a few counts of this clone. The gene calls are TRBV27 and TRBJ1-5, with 9 bases fitting TRBD1. J lost 3 bases, V lost 6 bases, and 9 bases had no gene match. Germline CDR1 MNHEY, CDR2 SMNVEV (reference sequence). This CDR3 has 16 amino acids. CDR3 nucleotides: TGTGCCAGCAGACCGACAGGGGGGAAAGTCAATCAGCCCCAGCATTTT. Translating it yields CASRPTGGKVNQPQHF.

The chain carries TRBV7-2 and TRBJ2-1; 7 nucleotides align to TRBD1. There are 13 residues in the CDR3. The junction had 2 bases not matched to a gene; V was cut back by 3 bases and J by 6 bases. The germline V gene has CDR1 SGHTA and CDR2 FQGNSA. The chain's CDR3 is CASSFDRANEQFF. The DNA of the CDR3 is TGTGCCAGCAGCTTCGACAGGGCCAATGAGCAGTTCTTC. The complete variable domain, with remaining parts taken from reference TRBV7-2 and TRBJ2-1, reads GAGVSQSPSNKVTEKGKDVELRCDPISGHTALYWYRQSLGQGLEFLIYFQGNSAPDKSGLPSDRFSAERTGGSVSTLTIQRTQQEDSAVYLCASSFDRANEQFFGPGTRLTVL.

In nucleotides, the CDR3 is TGCGCCAGCAGCTTGGGAGGACTAGCGACGAACACCGGGGAGCTGTTTTTT. The encoded protein is CASSLGGLATNTGELFF. This rearrangement joins TRBV5-1 to TRBJ2-2, with 9 bases matching TRBD2. The length of the CDR3 is 17 residues. The J segment lost 0 bases and the V segment lost 0 bases, leaving 3 bases of the junction unmatched. Per germline, CDR1 SGHRS and CDR2 YFSETQ. The full variable domain, with the rest looked up from reference TRBV5-1 and TRBJ2-2, is KAGVTQTPRYLIKTRGQQVTLSCSPISGHRSVSWYQQTPGQGLQFLFEYFSETQRNKGNFPGRFSGRQFSNSRSEMNVSTLELGDSALYLCASSLGGLATNTGELFFGEGSRLTVL.

The chain has TRBV6-5 and TRBJ2-3; 8 bases fit TRBD1. The CDR3 is 14 residues long. Trimming cost V 6 bases and J 0 bases; bases outside gene matches: 2. Germline V CDR1 and CDR2: MNHEY, SVGAGI. The CDR3 sequence is CASSRTGSTDTQYF. The DNA for the CDR3 is TGTGCCAGCAGCCGGACAGGGAGCACAGATACGCAGTATTTT.

The chain couples TRBV29-1 to TRBJ2-7, with D possibly matching TRBD1 (6 bases). This CDR3 spans 14 amino acids. V shed 6 bases and J shed 3 bases, with 18 bases lying between them. Germline values: CDR1 SQVTM, CDR2 ANQGSEA. The CDR3 reads CSVPEGTSLYEQYV. The CDR3 coding sequence is TGCAGCGTCCCAGAAGGGACAAGTCTCTACGAGCAGTACGTC.

The chain uses TRBV5-5 and TRBJ2-2, with D maybe TRBD2 (6 bases). This CDR3 is 17 amino acids long. Trimming pared 4 bases from V and 2 bases from J, leaving 18 bases between. Germline loops: CDR1 SGHKS, CDR2 YYEKEE (reference sequence). CDR3 sequence reads: CASSRVVSLANTGELFF. In DNA, the CDR3 is TGTGCCAGCAGCCGCGTCGTATCACTAGCCAACACCGGGGAGCTGTTTTTT.

This chain joins TRBV5-5 and TRBJ1-2; 9 nucleotides line up with TRBD1. The germline V gene encodes CDR1 SGHKS and CDR2 YYEKEE (reference sequence). V gave up 7 bases and J gave up 4 bases; unmatched junction bases: 8. The CDR3 has 14 amino acids. The CDR3 here is CASLAGQGFYGYTF. In DNA, the CDR3 is TGTGCCAGCCTGGCGGGACAGGGCTTCTATGGCTACACCTTC.

J is TRBJ2-1 and V is TRBV28; 9 bases are a match to TRBD1. In germline, CDR1 is MDHEN, CDR2 SYDVKM. V was pared by 4 bases and J by 7 bases, with 11 bases of the junction left unmatched. The CDR3 loop spans 16 amino acids. CDR3 sequence (DNA): TGTGCCAGCAGTTCCCTAACAGGGGGCAGTTTTAATGAGCAGTTCTTC. It specifies CASSSLTGGSFNEQFF. The full variable domain, rest sourced from reference TRBV28 and TRBJ2-1, is DVKVTQSSRYLVKRTGEKVFLECVQDMDHENMFWYRQDPGLGLRLIYFSYDVKMKEKGDIPEGYSVSREKKERFSLILESASTNQTSMYLCASSSLTGGSFNEQFFGPGTRLTVL.

This clone was picked up one time. This chain joins TRBV7-9 and TRBJ2-5; D is possibly TRBD1 (6 bases). The CDR3 sequence is 14 residues long. The ends were cut back, 3 bases at V and 5 bases at J, with 13 bases in the middle. Germline loops: CDR1 SEHNR, CDR2 FQNEAQ (reference sequence). The CDR3 coding sequence is TGTGCCAGCAGCTTTTCGAGGGGGAGCGAGACCCAGTACTTC. It codes for CASSFSRGSETQYF.

The V call is TRBV5-8, the J call TRBJ2-1; TRBD1 might be the D (5 bases). The CDR3 sequence is 12 residues long. Deletions cut 0 bases from V and 10 bases from J, with 8 bases between. In germline, CDR1 is SGHTS, CDR2 YDEGEE. DNA for the CDR3: TGTGCCAGCAGCTTGGGATGGGGCGAGCAGTTCTTC. The encoded protein is CASSLGWGEQFF.

The CDR3 spells CASSRTGVGHEKLFF. The CDR3 DNA follows: TGTGCCAGCAGCCGAACGGGGGTGGGTCATGAAAAACTGTTTTTT. The rearrangement uses TRBV5-8 and TRBJ1-4; possibly TRBD1 for D (5 bases). Germline-derived CDR1 and CDR2 are SGHTS and YDEGEE. The CDR3 is made up of 15 amino acids. The V end lost 4 bases, the J end lost 6 bases, and 16 bases lay between the germline ends.

This clone was recorded once. This chain links TRBV6-6 with TRBJ2-5; tentative D call: TRBD2 (7 bases). Germline V gene lookup returns CDR1 MNHNY and CDR2 SVGAGI (reference sequence). Trimming took 2 bases from V and 5 from J, leaving 12 bases between them. The CDR3 has 14 residues. The CDR3 reads CASSYGGAEETQYF. CDR3 in DNA: TGTGCCAGCAGTTACGGGGGGGCAGAGGAGACCCAGTACTTC.

The rearrangement joins TRBV5-6 to TRBJ2-7, with TRBD2 matching over 7 bases. Germline V CDR1 and CDR2: SGHDT, YYEEEE. Trimming at V came to 7 bases and at J to 7 bases, leaving 17 bases not matched to a gene. The CDR3 contains 15 residues. Here the CDR3 DNA reads TGTGCCAGCTCCCGGTCGGGAGGCAGGACGGGGGAGCAGTACGTC. Residues: CASSRSGGRTGEQYV.

This clone is classed as medium-sized. V gene TRBV7-2 combines with J gene TRBJ2-5, with 8 nucleotides matching TRBD1. Unmatched junction bases numbered 13, after V lost 5 bases and J lost 5 bases. The CDR3 has 16 residues. Per the germline V gene, CDR1 is SGHTA and CDR2 is FQGNSA. CDR3 protein: CASSPWQGALSETQYF. In nucleotides, the CDR3 is TGTGCCAGCAGCCCCTGGCAGGGGGCTTTGTCCGAGACCCAGTACTTC.